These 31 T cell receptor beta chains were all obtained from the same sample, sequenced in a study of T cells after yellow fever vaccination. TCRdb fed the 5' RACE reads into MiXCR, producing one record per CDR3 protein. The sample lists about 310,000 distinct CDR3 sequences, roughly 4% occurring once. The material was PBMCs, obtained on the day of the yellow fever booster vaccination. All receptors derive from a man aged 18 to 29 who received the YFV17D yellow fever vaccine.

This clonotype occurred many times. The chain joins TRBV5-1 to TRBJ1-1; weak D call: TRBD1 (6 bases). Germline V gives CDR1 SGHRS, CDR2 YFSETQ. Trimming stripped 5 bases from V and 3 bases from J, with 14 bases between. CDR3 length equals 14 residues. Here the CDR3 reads CASSGGWLHTEAFF. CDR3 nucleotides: TGCGCCAGCAGTGGGGGCTGGCTGCACACTGAAGCTTTCTTT.

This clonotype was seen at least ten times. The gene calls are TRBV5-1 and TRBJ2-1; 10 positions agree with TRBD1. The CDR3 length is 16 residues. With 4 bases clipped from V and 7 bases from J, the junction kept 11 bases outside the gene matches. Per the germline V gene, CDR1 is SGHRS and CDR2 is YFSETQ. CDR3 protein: CASSRFETGQGNEQFF. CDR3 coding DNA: TGCGCCAGCAGCCGTTTTGAGACGGGACAGGGGAATGAGCAGTTCTTC.

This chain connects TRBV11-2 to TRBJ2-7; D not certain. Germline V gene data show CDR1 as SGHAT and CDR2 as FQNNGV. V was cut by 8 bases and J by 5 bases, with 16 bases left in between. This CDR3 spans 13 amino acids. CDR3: CASLFMIGNEQYF. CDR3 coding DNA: TGTGCCAGCCTCTTCATGATCGGCAACGAGCAGTACTTC.

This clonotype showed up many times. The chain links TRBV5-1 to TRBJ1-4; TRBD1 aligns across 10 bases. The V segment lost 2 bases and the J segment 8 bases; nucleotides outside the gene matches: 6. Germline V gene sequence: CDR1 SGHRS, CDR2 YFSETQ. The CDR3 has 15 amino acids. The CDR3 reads CASSFEGQGREKLFF. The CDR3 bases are TGCGCCAGCAGCTTCGAGGGACAGGGGCGGGAAAAACTGTTTTTT.

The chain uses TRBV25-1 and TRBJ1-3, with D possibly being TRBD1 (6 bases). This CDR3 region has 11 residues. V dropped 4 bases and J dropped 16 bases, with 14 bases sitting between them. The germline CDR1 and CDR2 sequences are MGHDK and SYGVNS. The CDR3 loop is CASSAVTGWYF. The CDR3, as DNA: TGTGCCAGCAGTGCAGTGACAGGCTGGTATTTT.

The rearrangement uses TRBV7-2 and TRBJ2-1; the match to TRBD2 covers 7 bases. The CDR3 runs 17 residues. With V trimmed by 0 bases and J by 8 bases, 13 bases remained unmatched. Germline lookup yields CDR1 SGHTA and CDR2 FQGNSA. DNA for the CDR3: TGTGCCAGCAGCTTAGCGGGGGACTACCGTGGGAGGGATGAGCAGTTCTTC. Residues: CASSLAGDYRGRDEQFF.

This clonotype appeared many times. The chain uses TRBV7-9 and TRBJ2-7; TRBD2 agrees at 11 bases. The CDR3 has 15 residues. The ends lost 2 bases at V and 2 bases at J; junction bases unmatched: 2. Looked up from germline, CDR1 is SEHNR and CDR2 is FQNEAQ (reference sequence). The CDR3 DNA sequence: TGTGCCAGCAGCTTAAAACTAGCGGGGGCCTACGAGCAGTACTTC. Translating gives CASSLKLAGAYEQYF.

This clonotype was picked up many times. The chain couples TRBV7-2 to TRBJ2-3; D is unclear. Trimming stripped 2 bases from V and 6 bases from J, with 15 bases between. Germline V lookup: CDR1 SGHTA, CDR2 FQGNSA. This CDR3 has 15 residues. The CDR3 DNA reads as TGTGCCAGCAGCTTAACACACATCCTAGGGGATACGCAGTATTTT. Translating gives CASSLTHILGDTQYF. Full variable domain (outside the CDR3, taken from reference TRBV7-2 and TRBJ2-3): GAGVSQSPSNKVTEKGKDVELRCDPISGHTALYWYRQSLGQGLEFLIYFQGNSAPDKSGLPSDRFSAERTGGSVSTLTIQRTQQEDSAVYLCASSLTHILGDTQYFGPGTRLTVL.

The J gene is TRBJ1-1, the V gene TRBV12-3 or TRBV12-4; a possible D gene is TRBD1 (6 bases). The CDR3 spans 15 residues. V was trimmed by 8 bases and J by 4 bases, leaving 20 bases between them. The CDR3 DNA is TGTGCCAGCTTAGGGTTACAGGGTAAATTCACTGAAGCTTTCTTT. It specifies CASLGLQGKFTEAFF.

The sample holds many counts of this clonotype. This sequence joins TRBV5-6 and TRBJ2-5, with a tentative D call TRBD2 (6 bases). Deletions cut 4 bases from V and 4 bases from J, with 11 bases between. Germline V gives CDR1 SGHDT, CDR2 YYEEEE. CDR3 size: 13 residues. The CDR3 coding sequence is TGTGCCAGCAGCCATGCGGGAACAGAGACCCAGTACTTC. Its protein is CASSHAGTETQYF.

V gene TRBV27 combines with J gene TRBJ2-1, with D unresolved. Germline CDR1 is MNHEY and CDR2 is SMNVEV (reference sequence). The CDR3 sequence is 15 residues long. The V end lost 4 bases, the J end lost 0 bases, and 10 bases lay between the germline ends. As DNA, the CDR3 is TGTGCCAGCAGTTCCCACTCAAGCTCCTACAATGAGCAGTTCTTC. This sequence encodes CASSSHSSSYNEQFF.

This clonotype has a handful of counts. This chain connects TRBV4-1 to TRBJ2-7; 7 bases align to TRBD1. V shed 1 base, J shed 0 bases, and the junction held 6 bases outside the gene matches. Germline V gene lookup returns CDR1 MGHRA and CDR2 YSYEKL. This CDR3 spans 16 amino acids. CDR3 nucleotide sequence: TGCGCCAGCAGCCAAGCATTCCGACAGGGCTCCTACGAGCAGTACGTC. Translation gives CASSQAFRQGSYEQYV.

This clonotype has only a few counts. The CDR3 loop reads CASSLYGAQETQYF. DNA of the CDR3: TGCGCCAGCAGCTTGTACGGGGCCCAAGAGACCCAGTACTTC. The rearrangement uses TRBV5-1 and TRBJ2-5, with D perhaps matching TRBD1 or TRBD2 (5 bases each). Germline V gene data show CDR1 as SGHRS and CDR2 as YFSETQ. This CDR3 spans 14 amino acids. The germline V and J ends were trimmed by 1 base and 1 base, with 8 bases remaining between them.

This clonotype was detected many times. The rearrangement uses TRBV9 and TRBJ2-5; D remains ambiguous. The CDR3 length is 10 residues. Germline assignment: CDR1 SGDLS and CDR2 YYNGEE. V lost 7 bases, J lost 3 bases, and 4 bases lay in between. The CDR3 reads CASGEETQYF. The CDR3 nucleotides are TGTGCCAGCGGGGAAGAGACCCAGTACTTC.

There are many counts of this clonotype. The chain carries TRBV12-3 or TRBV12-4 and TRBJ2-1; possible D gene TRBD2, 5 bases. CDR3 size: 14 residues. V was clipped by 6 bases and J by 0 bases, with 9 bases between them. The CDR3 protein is CASRPGSSYNEQFF. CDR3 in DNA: TGTGCCAGCAGGCCTGGGAGCTCCTACAATGAGCAGTTCTTC.

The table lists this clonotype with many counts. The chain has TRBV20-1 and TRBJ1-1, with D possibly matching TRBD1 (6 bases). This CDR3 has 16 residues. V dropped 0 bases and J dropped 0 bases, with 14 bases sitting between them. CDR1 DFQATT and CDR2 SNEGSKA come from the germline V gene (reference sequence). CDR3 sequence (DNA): TGCAGTGCTAGAGATATTCAGGGGAAGGTGAACACTGAAGCTTTCTTT. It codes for CSARDIQGKVNTEAFF.

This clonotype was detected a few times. CDR3: CAISESDGGQPQHF. The DNA of the CDR3 is TGTGCCATCAGTGAGTCTGACGGGGGGCAGCCCCAGCATTTT. This chain connects TRBV10-3 to TRBJ1-5; tentatively, D is TRBD1 (5 bases). Germline V lookup: CDR1 ENHRY, CDR2 SYGVKD. V lost 0 bases and J 7 bases, leaving 10 bases between the germline ends. The CDR3 has 14 residues.

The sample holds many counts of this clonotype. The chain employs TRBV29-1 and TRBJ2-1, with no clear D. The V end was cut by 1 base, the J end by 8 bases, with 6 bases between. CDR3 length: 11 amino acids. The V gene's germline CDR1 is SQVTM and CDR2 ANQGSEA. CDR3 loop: CSVEGGDEQFF. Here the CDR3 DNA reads TGCAGCGTTGAAGGTGGGGATGAGCAGTTCTTC.

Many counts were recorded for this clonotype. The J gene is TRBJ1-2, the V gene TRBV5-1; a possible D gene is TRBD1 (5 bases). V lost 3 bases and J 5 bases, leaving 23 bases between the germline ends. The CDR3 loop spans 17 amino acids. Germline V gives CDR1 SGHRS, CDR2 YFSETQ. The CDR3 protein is CASSSSYGQALSYGYTF. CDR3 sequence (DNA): TGCGCCAGCAGCTCTTCATACGGACAAGCTTTGAGTTATGGCTACACCTTC.

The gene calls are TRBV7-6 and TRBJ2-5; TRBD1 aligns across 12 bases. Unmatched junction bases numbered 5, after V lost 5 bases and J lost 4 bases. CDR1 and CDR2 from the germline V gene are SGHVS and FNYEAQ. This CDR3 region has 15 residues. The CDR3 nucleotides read TGTGCCAGCAGCGCCGGGACAGGGGGCTCAGAGACCCAGTACTTC. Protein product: CASSAGTGGSETQYF.

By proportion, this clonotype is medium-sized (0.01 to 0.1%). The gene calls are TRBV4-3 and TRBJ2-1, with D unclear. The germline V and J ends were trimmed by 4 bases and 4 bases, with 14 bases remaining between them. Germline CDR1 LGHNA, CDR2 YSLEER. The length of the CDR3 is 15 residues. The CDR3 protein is CASSRSPNSYNEQFF. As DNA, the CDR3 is TGCGCCAGCAGCCGCAGTCCCAACTCTTACAATGAGCAGTTCTTC.

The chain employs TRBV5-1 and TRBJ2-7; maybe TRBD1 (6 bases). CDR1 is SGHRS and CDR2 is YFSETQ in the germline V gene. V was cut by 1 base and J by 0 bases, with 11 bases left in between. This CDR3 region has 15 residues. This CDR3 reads CASSLMDSSSYEQYF. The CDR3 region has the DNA TGCGCCAGCAGCTTGATGGACAGTTCCTCCTACGAGCAGTACTTC.

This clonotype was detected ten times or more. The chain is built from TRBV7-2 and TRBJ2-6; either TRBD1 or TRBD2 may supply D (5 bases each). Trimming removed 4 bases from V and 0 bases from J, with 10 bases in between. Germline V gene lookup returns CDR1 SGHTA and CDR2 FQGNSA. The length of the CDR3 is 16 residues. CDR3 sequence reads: CASSWTGTSGANVLTF. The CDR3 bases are TGTGCCAGCAGCTGGACCGGGACCTCTGGGGCCAACGTCCTGACTTTC.

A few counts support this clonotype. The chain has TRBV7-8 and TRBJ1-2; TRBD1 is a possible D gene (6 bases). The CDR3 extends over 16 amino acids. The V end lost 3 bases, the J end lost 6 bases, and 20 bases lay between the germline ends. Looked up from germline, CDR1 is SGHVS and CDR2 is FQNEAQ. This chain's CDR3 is CASSFYPLTGGNGYTF. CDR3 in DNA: TGTGCCAGCAGCTTCTATCCCTTAACGGGGGGCAATGGCTACACCTTC. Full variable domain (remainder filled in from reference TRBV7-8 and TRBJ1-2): GAGVSQSPRYKVAKRGQDVALRCDPISGHVSLFWYQQALGQGPEFLTYFQNEAQLDKSGLPSDRFFAERPEGSVSTLKIQRTQQEDSAVYLCASSFYPLTGGNGYTFGSGTRLTVV.

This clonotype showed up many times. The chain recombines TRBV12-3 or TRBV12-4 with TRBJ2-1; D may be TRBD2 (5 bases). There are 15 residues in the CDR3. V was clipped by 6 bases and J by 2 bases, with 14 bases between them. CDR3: CASRGASAAYNEQFF. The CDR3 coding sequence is TGTGCCAGCAGGGGCGCCTCAGCGGCCTACAATGAGCAGTTCTTC.

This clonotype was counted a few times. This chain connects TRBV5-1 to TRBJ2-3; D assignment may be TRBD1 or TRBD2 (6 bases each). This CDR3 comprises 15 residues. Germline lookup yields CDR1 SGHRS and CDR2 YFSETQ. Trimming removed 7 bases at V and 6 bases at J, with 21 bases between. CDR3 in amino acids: CASSYDGGPGDTQYF. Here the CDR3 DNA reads TGCGCCAGCTCGTACGACGGGGGCCCGGGGGATACGCAGTATTTT.

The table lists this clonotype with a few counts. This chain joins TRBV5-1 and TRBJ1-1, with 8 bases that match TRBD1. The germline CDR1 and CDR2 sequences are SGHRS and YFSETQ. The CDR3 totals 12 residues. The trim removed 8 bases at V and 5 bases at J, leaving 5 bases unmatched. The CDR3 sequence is CASGQGDTEAFF. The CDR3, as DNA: TGCGCCAGTGGACAGGGAGATACTGAAGCTTTCTTT.

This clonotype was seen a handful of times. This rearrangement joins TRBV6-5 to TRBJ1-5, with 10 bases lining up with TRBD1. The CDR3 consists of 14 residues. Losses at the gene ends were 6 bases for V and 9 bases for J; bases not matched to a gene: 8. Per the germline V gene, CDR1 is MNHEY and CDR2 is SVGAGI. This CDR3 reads CASSSDRGRLPQHF. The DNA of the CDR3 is TGTGCCAGCAGCTCCGACAGGGGGCGGCTGCCCCAGCATTTT.

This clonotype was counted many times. The CDR3 here is CASSQGGTGQPNTGELFF. The CDR3 nucleotides read TGCGCCAGCAGCCAAGGGGGGACGGGACAGCCGAACACCGGGGAGCTGTTTTTT. The rearrangement joins TRBV4-3 to TRBJ2-2; 7 nucleotides align to TRBD1. Germline V gene lookup returns CDR1 LGHNA and CDR2 YSLEER. J lost 0 bases, V lost 1 base, and 8 bases had no gene match. CDR3 length: 18 residues.

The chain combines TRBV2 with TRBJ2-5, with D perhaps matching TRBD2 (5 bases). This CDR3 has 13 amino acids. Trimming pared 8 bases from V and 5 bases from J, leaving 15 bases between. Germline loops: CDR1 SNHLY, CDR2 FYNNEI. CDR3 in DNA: TGTGCCAGCTCGGCCCCTGGGGAGGAGACCCAGTACTTC. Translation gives CASSAPGEETQYF.

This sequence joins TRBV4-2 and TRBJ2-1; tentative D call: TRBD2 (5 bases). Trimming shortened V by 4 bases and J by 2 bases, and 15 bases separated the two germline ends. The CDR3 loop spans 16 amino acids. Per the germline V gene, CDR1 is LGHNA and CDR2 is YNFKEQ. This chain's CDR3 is CASSPGEGRTYNEQFF. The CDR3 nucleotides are TGTGCCAGCAGCCCCGGTGAGGGAAGGACCTACAATGAGCAGTTCTTC.